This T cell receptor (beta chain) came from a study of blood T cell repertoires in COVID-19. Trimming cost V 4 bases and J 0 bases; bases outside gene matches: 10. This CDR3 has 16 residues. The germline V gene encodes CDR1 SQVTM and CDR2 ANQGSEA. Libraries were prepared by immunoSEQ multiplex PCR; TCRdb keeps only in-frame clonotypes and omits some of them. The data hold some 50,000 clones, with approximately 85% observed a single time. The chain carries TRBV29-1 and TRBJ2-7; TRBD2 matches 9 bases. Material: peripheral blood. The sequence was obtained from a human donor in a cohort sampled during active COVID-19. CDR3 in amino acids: CSVGGATSGSSYEQYF. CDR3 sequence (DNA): TGCAGCGTTGGTGGGGCGACTAGCGGTAGCTCCTACGAGCAGTACTTC.